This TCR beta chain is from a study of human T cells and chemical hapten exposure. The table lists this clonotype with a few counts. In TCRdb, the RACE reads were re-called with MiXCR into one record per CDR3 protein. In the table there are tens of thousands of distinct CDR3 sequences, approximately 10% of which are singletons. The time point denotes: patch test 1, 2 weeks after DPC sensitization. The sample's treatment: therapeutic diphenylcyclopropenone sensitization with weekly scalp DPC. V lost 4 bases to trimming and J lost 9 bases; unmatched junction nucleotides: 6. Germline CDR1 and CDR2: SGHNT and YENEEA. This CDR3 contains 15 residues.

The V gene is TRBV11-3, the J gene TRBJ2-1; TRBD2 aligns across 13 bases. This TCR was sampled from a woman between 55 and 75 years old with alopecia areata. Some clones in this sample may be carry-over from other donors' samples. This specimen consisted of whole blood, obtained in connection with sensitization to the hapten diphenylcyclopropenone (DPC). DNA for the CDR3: TGTGCCAGCAGCTCTGGGACTAGCGGGGAGGCTGAGCAGTTCTTC. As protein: CASSSGTSGEAEQFF.